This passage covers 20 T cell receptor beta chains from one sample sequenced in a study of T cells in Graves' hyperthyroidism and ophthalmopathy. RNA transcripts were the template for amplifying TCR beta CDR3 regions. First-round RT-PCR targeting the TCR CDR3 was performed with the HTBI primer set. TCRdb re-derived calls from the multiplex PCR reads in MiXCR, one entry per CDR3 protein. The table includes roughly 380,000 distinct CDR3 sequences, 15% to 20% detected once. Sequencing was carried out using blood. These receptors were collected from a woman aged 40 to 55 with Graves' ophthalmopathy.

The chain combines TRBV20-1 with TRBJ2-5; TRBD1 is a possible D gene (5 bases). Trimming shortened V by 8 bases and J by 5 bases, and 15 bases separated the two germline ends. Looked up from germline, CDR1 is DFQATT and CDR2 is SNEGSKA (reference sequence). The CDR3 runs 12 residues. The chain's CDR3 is CSMTAVGETQYF. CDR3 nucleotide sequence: TGCAGTATGACAGCTGTCGGGGAGACCCAGTACTTC.

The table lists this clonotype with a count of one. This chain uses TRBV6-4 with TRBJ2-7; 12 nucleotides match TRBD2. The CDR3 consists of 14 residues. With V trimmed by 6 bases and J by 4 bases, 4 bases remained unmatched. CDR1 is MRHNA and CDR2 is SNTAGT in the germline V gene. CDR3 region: CASRGLAGSYEQYF. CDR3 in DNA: TGTGCCAGCAGAGGACTAGCGGGGAGTTACGAGCAGTACTTC.

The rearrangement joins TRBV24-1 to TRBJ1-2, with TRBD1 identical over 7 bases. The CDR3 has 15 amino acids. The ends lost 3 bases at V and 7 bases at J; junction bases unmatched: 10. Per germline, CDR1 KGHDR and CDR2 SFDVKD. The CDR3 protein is CATSDNTGERGGYTF. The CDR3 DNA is TGTGCCACCAGTGATAATACAGGGGAAAGAGGTGGCTACACCTTC.

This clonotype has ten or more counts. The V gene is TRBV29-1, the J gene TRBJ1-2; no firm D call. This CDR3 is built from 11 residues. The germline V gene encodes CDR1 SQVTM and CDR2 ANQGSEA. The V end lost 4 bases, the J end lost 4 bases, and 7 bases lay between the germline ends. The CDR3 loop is CSVGAAYGYTF. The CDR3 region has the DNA TGCAGCGTTGGGGCGGCCTATGGCTACACCTTC.

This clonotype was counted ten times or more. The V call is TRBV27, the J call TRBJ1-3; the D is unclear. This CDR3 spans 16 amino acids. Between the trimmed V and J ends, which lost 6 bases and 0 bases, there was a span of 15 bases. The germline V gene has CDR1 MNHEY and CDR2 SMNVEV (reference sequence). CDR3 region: CASSRSSDDSGNTIYF. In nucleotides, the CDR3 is TGTGCCAGCAGCCGATCGTCGGATGACTCTGGAAACACCATATATTTT.

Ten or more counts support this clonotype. The CDR3 region is CASSPPGGPFEAFF. Here the CDR3 DNA reads TGTGCCAGCAGTCCCCCTGGGGGGCCCTTTGAAGCTTTCTTT. The V gene is TRBV7-8, the J gene TRBJ1-1; D perhaps matches TRBD1 (6 bases). The germline V and J ends were trimmed by 6 bases and 7 bases, with 18 bases remaining between them. Germline V gives CDR1 SGHVS, CDR2 FQNEAQ. The CDR3 is made up of 14 amino acids.

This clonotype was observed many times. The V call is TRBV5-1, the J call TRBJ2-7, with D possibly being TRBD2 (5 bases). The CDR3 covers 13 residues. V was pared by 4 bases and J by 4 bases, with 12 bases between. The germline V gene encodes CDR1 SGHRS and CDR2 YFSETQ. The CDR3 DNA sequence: TGCGCCAGCAGCCTAGGACTCCGGTACGAGCAGTACTTC. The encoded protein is CASSLGLRYEQYF. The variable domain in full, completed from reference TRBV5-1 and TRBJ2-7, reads KAGVTQTPRYLIKTRGQQVTLSCSPISGHRSVSWYQQTPGQGLQFLFEYFSETQRNKGNFPGRFSGRQFSNSRSEMNVSTLELGDSALYLCASSLGLRYEQYFGPGTRLTVT.

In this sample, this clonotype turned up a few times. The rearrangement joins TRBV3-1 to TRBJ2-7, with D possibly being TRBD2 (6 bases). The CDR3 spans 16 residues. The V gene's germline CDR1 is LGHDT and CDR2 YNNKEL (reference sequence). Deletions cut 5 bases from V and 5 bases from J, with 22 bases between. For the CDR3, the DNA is TGTGCCAGCAGCACCCTTGGGACTCTCCGCGCTGACGAGCAGTACTTC. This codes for CASSTLGTLRADEQYF.

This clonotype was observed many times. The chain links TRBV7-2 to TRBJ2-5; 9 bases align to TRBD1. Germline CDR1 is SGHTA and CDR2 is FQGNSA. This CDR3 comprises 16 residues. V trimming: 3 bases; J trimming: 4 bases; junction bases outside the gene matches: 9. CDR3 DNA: TGTGCCAGCAGCTTCACCAAAGGACAGGGGCGAGAGACCCAGTACTTC. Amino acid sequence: CASSFTKGQGRETQYF.

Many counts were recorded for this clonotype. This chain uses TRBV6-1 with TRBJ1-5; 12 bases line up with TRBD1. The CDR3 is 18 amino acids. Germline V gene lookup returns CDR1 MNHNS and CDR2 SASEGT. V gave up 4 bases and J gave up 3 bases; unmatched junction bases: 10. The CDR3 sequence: CASSGDRGRVGNNQPQHF. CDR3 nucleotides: TGTGCCAGCAGTGGGGACAGGGGGCGGGTCGGTAACAATCAGCCCCAGCATTTT.

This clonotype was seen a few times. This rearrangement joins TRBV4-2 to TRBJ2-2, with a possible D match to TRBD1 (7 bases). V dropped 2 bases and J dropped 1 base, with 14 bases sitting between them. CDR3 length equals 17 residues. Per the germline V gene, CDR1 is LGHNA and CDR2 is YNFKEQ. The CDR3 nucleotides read TGTGCCAGCAGCCAAATAGGCGGGACAGTGAACACCGGGGAGCTGTTTTTT. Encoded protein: CASSQIGGTVNTGELFF.

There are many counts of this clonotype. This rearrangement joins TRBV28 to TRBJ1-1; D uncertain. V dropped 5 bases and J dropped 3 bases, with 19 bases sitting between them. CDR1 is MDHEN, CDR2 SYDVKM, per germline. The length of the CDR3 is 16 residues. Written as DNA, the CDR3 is TGTGCCAGCAGTCCCCGGCGGAAGATAGGGTACACTGAAGCTTTCTTT. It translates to CASSPRRKIGYTEAFF.

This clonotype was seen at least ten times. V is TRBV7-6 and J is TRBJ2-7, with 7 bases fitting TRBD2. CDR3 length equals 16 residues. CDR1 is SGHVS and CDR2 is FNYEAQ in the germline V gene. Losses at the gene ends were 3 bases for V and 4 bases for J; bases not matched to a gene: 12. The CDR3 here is CASSLYFGLESYEQYF. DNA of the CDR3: TGTGCCAGCAGCTTGTATTTCGGACTAGAGTCTTACGAGCAGTACTTC.

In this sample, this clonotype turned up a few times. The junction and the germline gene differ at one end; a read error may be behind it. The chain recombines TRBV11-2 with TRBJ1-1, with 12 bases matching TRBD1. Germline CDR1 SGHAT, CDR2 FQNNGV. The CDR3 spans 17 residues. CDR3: CVSSLGTGGQVNTEAFF. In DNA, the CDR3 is TGTGTCAGCAGCCTTGGGACAGGGGGCCAAGTGAACACTGAAGCTTTCTTT.

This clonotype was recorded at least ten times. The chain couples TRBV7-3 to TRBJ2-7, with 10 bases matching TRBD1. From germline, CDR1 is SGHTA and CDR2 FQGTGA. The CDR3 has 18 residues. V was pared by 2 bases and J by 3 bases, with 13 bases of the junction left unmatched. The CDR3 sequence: CASSLVGDPTGGLYEQYF. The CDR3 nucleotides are TGTGCCAGCAGCTTAGTGGGGGATCCGACAGGGGGCCTCTACGAGCAGTACTTC.

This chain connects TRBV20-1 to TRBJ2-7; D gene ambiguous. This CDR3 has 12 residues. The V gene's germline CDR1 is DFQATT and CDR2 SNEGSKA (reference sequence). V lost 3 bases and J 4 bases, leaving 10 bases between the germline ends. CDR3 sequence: CSASRNRYEQYF. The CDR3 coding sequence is TGCAGTGCTAGTCGGAACCGTTACGAGCAGTACTTC.

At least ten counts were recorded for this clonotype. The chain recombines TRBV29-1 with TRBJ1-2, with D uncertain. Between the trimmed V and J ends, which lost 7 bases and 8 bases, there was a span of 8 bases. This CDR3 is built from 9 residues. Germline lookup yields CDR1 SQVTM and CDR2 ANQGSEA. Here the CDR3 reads CSESGGYTF. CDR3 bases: TGCAGCGAGTCGGGAGGCTACACCTTC. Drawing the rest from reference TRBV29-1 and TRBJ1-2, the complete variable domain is SAVISQKPSRDICQRGTSLTIQCQVDSQVTMMFWYRQQPGQSLTLIATANQGSEATYESGFVIDKFPISRPNLTFSTLTVSNMSPEDSSIYLCSESGGYTFGSGTRLTVV.

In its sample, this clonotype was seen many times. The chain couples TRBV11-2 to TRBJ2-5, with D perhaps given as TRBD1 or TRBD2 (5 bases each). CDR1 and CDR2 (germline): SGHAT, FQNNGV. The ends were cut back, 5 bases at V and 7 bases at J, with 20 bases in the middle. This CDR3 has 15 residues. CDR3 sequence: CASSLRDLMMGTQYF. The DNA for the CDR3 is TGTGCCAGCAGCCTCCGGGACCTGATGATGGGGACCCAGTACTTC.

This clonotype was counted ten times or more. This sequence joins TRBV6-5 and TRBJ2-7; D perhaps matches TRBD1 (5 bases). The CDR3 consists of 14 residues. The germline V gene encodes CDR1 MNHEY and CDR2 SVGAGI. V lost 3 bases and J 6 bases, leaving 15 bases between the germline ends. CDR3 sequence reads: CASSYSRNQGEQYF. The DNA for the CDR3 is TGTGCCAGCAGTTATTCGAGGAACCAGGGCGAGCAGTACTTC.

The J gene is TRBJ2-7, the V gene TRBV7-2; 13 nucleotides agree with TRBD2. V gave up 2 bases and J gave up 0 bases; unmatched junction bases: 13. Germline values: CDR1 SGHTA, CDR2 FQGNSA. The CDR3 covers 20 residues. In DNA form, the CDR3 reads TGTGCCAGCAGCTTATTAGTCGGTGCGGGACTAGCGGGATCCTCCTACGAGCAGTACTTC. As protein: CASSLLVGAGLAGSSYEQYF.